This T cell receptor (beta chain) was found in a study of post-analysis software for immune sequencing data. Whole-study results and caveats: TRBV5-6, TRBV5-1 and TRBV20-1 belonged to a set of roughly 5 TRBV segments that were more frequent in patients than controls. Controls showed significantly higher normalized Chao1 diversity than did multiple sclerosis patients.

This clonotype was counted only a few times. Its matching antigen is unknown. The library was made from cDNA and included unique molecular identifiers. TCRdb reanalysed the PCR reads using MiXCR and keeps one entry per CDR3 protein. This table has 650,000 to 850,000 distinct CDR3 sequences, roughly 50% appearing once. Germline values: CDR1 MNHNS, CDR2 SASEGT. V was cut by 6 bases and J by 2 bases, with 17 bases left in between. This CDR3 has 16 amino acids. This sequence was found in a girl aged 5-17 years with multiple sclerosis. The J gene is TRBJ2-1, the V gene TRBV6-1, with D perhaps matching TRBD1 (5 bases). Input material: blood. The CDR3 DNA sequence: TGTGCCAGCAGCAGAACCGCAGGGTTAACCTACAATGAGCAGTTCTTC. Protein: CASSRTAGLTYNEQFF.